This T cell receptor (beta chain) was retrieved from a study of shared clonotypes between healthy human individuals. Study observations and caveats: The study found about 5% of naive CD4 clonotypes shared across a handful of donors.

As defined, naive CD8 cells were CD45RO-negative and positively selected for CCR7, with terminally differentiated effector memory CD45RA+ cells excluded. Study donors comprised healthy, HIV-negative adults devoid of recent acute infection or vaccination. Libraries were prepared by immunoSEQ multiplex PCR; TCRdb keeps only in-frame clonotypes and omits some of them. The sample records roughly 2.1 million clones, approximately 94% being singletons. As for this clone: Antigen unknown.

The specimen sequenced was naive CD8+ T cells from PBMCs. The sequence came from a man between 18 and 29 years old in good health. Some clones in this sample may be carry-over from other donors' samples.

The chain's CDR3 is CASSEALPSRVHNQPQHF. The CDR3 DNA is TGTGCCAGCAGTGAAGCGCTTCCTAGCAGGGTGCACAATCAGCCCCAGCATTTT. The rearrangement uses TRBV6-1 and TRBJ1-5, with D possibly TRBD1 on 5 matching bases. The CDR3 totals 18 residues. Trimming shortened V by 0 bases and J by 3 bases, and 18 bases separated the two germline ends. Germline lookup yields CDR1 MNHNS and CDR2 SASEGT.